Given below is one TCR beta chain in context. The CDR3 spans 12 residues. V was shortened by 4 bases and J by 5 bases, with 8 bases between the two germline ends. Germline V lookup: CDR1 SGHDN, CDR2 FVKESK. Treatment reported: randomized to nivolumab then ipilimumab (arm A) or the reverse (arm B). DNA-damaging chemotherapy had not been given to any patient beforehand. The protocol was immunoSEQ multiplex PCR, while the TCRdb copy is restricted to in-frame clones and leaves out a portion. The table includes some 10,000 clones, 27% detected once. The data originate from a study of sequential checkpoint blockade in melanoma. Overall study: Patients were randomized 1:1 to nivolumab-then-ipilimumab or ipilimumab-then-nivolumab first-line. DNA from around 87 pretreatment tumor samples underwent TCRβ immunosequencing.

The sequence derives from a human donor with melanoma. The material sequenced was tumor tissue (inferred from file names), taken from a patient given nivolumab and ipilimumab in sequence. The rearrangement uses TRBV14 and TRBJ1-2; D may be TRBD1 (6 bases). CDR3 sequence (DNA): TGTGCCAGCAGCCGACAGGTTTATGGCTACACCTTC. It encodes CASSRQVYGYTF.